The rows below give T cell receptor beta chains drawn from one sample of a study of cytomegalovirus exposure and HLA in healthy donors. Libraries were prepared by immunoSEQ multiplex PCR; TCRdb keeps only in-frame clonotypes and omits some of them. The sample consists of 90,000 to 150,000 clones, about three quarters of them appearing once. The specimen was PBMCs. The receptors were gathered from a woman aged 30 to 39 in good health and CMV-seropositive. The CDR3 runs from the conserved cysteine through the conserved F or W. D genes are given only for firm matches. Where a row states a size, it is once, few, many or the class of an expanded clone; other rows omit it.

clone_size	d_call	v_call	j_call	cdr3_nt	cdr3_aa
.	.	TRBV4-3	TRBJ2-5	TGCGCCAGCAGCCAAGATTGGAGCCAAGAGACCCAGTACTTC	CASSQDWSQETQYF
.	TRBD1	TRBV11-2	TRBJ2-4	TGTGCCAGCAGACGACAGGGGTTAGCCAAAAACATTCAGTACTTC	CASRRQGLAKNIQYF
.	.	TRBV4-3	TRBJ2-1	TGCGCCAGCAGCCAAGAGATGCGCGATGAGCAGTTCTTC	CASSQEMRDEQFF
.	.	TRBV7-2	TRBJ2-2	TGTGCCAGCAGTTGGGGACAAACCACCGGGGAGCTGTTTTTT	CASSWGQTTGELFF
.	.	TRBV28	TRBJ1-4	TGTGCCAGCAGTCCTCCAGGCTTTCGGAAAAATGAAAAACTGTTTTTT	CASSPPGFRKNEKLFF
.	TRBD2	TRBV7-2	TRBJ2-5	TGTGCCAGCAGCTTAGGGATGGTAGCGGGGGGGCTGGAGACCCAGTACTTC	CASSLGMVAGGLETQYF
.	.	TRBV28	TRBJ1-3	TGTGCCAGCAGCCCCGGGGGCTCTGGAAACACCATATATTTT	CASSPGGSGNTIYF
.	TRBD1	TRBV4-1	TRBJ1-4	TGCGCCAGCAGCCGACCCGGGGGACAGGGGTCTGGGAATGAAAAACTGTTTTTT	CASSRPGGQGSGNEKLFF
.	.	TRBV5-4	TRBJ2-5	TGTGCCAGCAGCCGCCTAATCGGGAACTACGGGACCCAGTACTTC	CASSRLIGNYGTQYF
.	TRBD1	TRBV4-1	TRBJ2-7	TGCGCCAGCAGCCAAGCGGCCCTTTTAGGAGGACAGGGTGGAACCAAGCAGTACTTC	CASSQAALLGGQGGTKQYF
.	.	TRBV13	TRBJ2-5	TGTGCCAGCAGCTTAAGAACTATAGATGAGACCCAGTACTTC	CASSLRTIDETQYF
few	.	TRBV27	TRBJ1-1	TGTGCCAGCAGTTTAGGAATACAGATGAACACTGAAGCTTTCTTT	CASSLGIQMNTEAFF
few	.	TRBV6-1	TRBJ1-2	TGTGCCAGCAGGGCGTCGACAGCCCCGGCGGGCTACACCTTC	CASRASTAPAGYTF
few	TRBD1	TRBV18	TRBJ1-1	TGTGCCAGCTCACCAATTAGTATTGACAGGGGTAACACTGAAGCTTTCTTT	CASSPISIDRGNTEAFF
.	.	TRBV19	TRBJ2-7	TGTGCCAGTAGTATGGGGGCCCAGTTTTACGAGCAGTACTTC	CASSMGAQFYEQYF
few	TRBD1	TRBV9	TRBJ1-4	TGTGCCAGCAGCACCCAGACAGGGGACGGTGAAAAACTGTTTTTT	CASSTQTGDGEKLFF
.	TRBD2	TRBV7-9	TRBJ2-5	TGTTCCAGCAGGGTCGGGGGGGAAGAGACCCAGTACTTC	CSSRVGGEETQYF
.	.	TRBV30	TRBJ2-2	TGTGCCTGGAGTGTACTAACCGGGGAGCTGTTTTTT	CAWSVLTGELFF
few	.	TRBV7-8	TRBJ1-5	TGTGCCAGCAGCGCGGGACGGCAGAATCAGCCCCAGCATTTT	CASSAGRQNQPQHF
.	.	TRBV18	TRBJ2-6	TGTGCCAGCTCACCCCGTAGCTCTGGGGCCAACGTCCTGACTTTC	CASSPRSSGANVLTF
once	.	TRBV11-1	TRBJ1-1	TGTGCCAGCAGGTTCTCGCTGGGCCCGACGGCTGAAGCTTTCTTT	CASRFSLGPTAEAFF
.	TRBD1	TRBV29-1	TRBJ1-2	TGCAGCGTAGAAACAGGGGGCGGGAGCTATGGCTACACCTTC	CSVETGGGSYGYTF
.	.	TRBV19	TRBJ1-1	TGTGCCAGTAGATTGTTCGGGGAAGCTTTCTTT	CASRLFGEAFF
few	.	TRBV9	TRBJ2-1	TGTGCCAGCAGGCCCCGGGACACCTCCTACAATGAGCAGTTCTTC	CASRPRDTSYNEQFF
.	.	TRBV5-4	TRBJ2-4	TGTGCCAGCAGCTCTGGGGGGTTGGGGGCCAAAAACATTCAGTACTTC	CASSSGGLGAKNIQYF
few	.	TRBV28	TRBJ1-2	TGTGCCAGCAGTTTTGCAATCCCAAACAGGGCAGGTCGCTATGGCTACACCTTC	CASSFAIPNRAGRYGYTF
once	TRBD2	TRBV4-2	TRBJ2-5	TGTGCCAGCAGCCAAGAGAGCGGGGGGGGCCAAGAGACCCAGTACTTC	CASSQESGGGQETQYF
.	.	TRBV6-5	TRBJ2-3	TGTGCCAGCAGTTACCGAAGGGGCACCACAGATACGCAGTATTTT	CASSYRRGTTDTQYF
.	.	TRBV7-9	TRBJ2-2	TGTGCCAGCAGCTTAGGGGGACTCCTGAAACGGAGCACCGGGGAGCTGTTTTTT	CASSLGGLLKRSTGELFF
few	.	TRBV18	TRBJ2-3	TGTGCCAGCTCACCAGGGCCTGTAGATACGCAGTATTTT	CASSPGPVDTQYF
.	TRBD2	TRBV7-9	TRBJ2-4	TGTGCCAGCAGCTTCTATCCTAGCGGGGGGCCCCAAGCCAAAAACATTCAGTACTTC	CASSFYPSGGPQAKNIQYF
once	.	TRBV27	TRBJ1-5	TGTGCCAGCTCAGAAACCAATCAGCCCCAGCATTTT	CASSETNQPQHF
.	TRBD1	TRBV6-5	TRBJ1-2	TGTGCCAGCAGTCGAGCAGGGGGCGTAAACTATGGCTACACCTTC	CASSRAGGVNYGYTF
few	TRBD1	TRBV7-9	TRBJ2-1	TGTGCCAGCAGCTACCCCGGGACAGCCTCTCGTGAGCAGTTCTTC	CASSYPGTASREQFF
.	TRBD1	TRBV27	TRBJ2-1	TGTGCCAGCAGTACTTCCGGGACAGGGATTTGGTCCTACAATGAGCAGTTCTTC	CASSTSGTGIWSYNEQFF
.	TRBD2	TRBV6-5	TRBJ2-7	TGTGCCAGCAGTTACTCGATGTCGGGGGGCTACGAGCAGTACTTC	CASSYSMSGGYEQYF
once	TRBD1	TRBV5-1	TRBJ2-5	TGCGCCAGCAGAGGGGACAGCCAAGAGACCCAGTACTTC	CASRGDSQETQYF
.	.	TRBV27	TRBJ2-2	TGTGCCAGCAGTTTGGGGCGGGGGCGCGGCGGGGAGCTGTTTTTT	CASSLGRGRGGELFF
.	.	TRBV4-2	TRBJ1-2	TGTGCCTCCCGCCCAATGGGGAGCGGGTTAGGGTATGGCTACACCTTC	CASRPMGSGLGYGYTF
.	.	TRBV27	TRBJ1-4	TGTGCCAGCAGTTTATGGTTGAGGAAAGAAAAACTGTTTTTT	CASSLWLRKEKLFF
few	TRBD2	TRBV28	TRBJ2-1	TGTGCCAGCAGGACTTCACTAGCGGGGGTCAATGAGCAGTTCTTC	CASRTSLAGVNEQFF
.	.	TRBV20-1	TRBJ1-2	TGCAGTGCTGAGCAGCAGGATGGCTACACCTTC	CSAEQQDGYTF
.	.	TRBV4-2	TRBJ2-1	TGTGCCAGCAGCCCATTTCAGGGTTCCCCCGCCTACAATGAGCAGTTCTTC	CASSPFQGSPAYNEQFF
.	.	TRBV5-5	TRBJ1-2	TGTGCCAGCAGCTACCAAGACAAAGATGGCTACACCTTC	CASSYQDKDGYTF
.	TRBD2	TRBV10-2	TRBJ2-1	TGCGCCAGCAGTGACCTAGCGGGGTCCTACAATGAGCAGTTCTTC	CASSDLAGSYNEQFF